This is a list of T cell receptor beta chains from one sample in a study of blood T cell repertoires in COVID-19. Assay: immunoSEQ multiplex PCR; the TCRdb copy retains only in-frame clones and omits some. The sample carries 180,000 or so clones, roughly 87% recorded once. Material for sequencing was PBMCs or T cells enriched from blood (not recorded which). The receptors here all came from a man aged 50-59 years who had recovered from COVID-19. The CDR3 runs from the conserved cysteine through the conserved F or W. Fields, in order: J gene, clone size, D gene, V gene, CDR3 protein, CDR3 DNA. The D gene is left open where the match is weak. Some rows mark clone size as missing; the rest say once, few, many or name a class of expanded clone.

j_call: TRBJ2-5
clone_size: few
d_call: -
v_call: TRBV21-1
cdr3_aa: CASSGSQLADCQETQYF
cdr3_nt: TGTGCCAGCAGCGGCAGCCAACTAGCGGACTGCCAAGAGACCCAGTACTTC

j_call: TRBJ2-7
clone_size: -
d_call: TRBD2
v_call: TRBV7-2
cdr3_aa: CASSFGIGIAGGNSYEQYF
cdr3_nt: TGTGCCAGCAGCTTTGGAATTGGTATAGCGGGGGGCAACTCCTACGAGCAGTACTTC

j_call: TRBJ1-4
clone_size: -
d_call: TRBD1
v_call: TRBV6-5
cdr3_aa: CASRGTGNEKLFF
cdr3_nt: TGTGCCAGCAGGGGGACAGGGAATGAAAAACTGTTTTTT

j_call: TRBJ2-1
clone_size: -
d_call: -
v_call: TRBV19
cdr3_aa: CASSTSRNEQFF
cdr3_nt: TGTGCCAGTAGTACAAGCCGAAATGAGCAGTTCTTC

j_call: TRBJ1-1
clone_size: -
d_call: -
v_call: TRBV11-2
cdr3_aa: CASSRLQYGNTEAFF
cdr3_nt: TGTGCCAGCAGCCGCCTGCAGTATGGGAACACTGAAGCTTTCTTT

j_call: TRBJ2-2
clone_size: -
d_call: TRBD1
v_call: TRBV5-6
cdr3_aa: CASSLTGTGWAGELFF
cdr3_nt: TGTGCCAGCAGCCTTACCGGGACAGGATGGGCCGGGGAGCTGTTTTTT

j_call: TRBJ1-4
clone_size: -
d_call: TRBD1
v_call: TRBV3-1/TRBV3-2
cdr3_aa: CASRPTGTNEKLFF
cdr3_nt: TGTGCCAGCAGGCCGACAGGGACTAATGAAAAACTGTTTTTT

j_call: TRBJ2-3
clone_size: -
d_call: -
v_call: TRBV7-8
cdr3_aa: CASSFVSGAPLGTDTQYF
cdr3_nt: TGTGCCAGCAGCTTTGTCTCTGGAGCACCTCTTGGGACAGATACGCAGTATTTT

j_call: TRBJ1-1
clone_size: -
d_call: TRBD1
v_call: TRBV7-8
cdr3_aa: CASSPTLTGMRTEAFF
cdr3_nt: TGTGCCAGCAGCCCCACACTGACAGGGATGAGGACTGAAGCTTTCTTT

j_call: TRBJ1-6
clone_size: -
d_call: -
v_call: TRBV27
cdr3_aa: CASRRDILGPLHF
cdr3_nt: TGTGCCAGCAGGCGTGACATATTGGGACCCCTCCACTTT

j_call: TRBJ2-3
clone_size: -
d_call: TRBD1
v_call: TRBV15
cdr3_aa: CATSRRPMTGGSTDTQYF
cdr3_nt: TGTGCCACCAGCAGAAGACCGATGACAGGGGGTAGCACAGATACGCAGTATTTT

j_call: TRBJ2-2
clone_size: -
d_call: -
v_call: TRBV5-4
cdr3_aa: CASSLAVSGELFF
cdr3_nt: TGTGCCAGCAGCTTGGCCGTCTCCGGGGAGCTGTTTTTT

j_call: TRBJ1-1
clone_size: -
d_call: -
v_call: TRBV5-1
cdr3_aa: CASSLTGQDTEAFF
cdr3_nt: TGCGCCAGCAGCTTGACGGGACAAGACACTGAAGCTTTCTTT

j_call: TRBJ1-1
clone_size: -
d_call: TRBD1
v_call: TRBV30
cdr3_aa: CAWDRAAEAFF
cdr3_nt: TGTGCCTGGGACAGGGCCGCCGAAGCTTTCTTT

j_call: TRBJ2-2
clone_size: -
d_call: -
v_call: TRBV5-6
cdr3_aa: CASSWTGTHTGELFF
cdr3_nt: TGTGCCAGCAGCTGGACCGGGACTCACACCGGGGAGCTGTTTTTT

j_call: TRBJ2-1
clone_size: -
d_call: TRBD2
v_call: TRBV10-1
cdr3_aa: CASSESKGGTTYNEQFF
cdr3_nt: TGCGCCAGCAGTGAGTCGAAGGGAGGGACTACCTACAATGAGCAGTTCTTC

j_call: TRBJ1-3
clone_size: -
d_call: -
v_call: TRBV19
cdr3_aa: CASSQGQSNSGNTIYF
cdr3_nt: TGTGCCAGTAGTCAGGGGCAGAGCAACTCTGGAAACACCATATATTTT

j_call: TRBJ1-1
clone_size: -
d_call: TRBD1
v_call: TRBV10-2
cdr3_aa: CASSEPGQRNTEAFF
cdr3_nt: TGCGCCAGCAGTGAGCCGGGACAGAGGAACACTGAAGCTTTCTTT

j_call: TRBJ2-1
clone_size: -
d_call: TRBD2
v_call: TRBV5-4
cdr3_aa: CASSLASGGAISYNEQFF
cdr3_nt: TGTGCCAGCAGCTTGGCTAGCGGGGGGGCCATAAGCTACAATGAGCAGTTCTTC

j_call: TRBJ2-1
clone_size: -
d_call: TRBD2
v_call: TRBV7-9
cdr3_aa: CASVYSGGAIYNEQFF
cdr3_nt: TGTGCCAGCGTGTATAGCGGGGGGGCTATCTACAATGAGCAGTTCTTC

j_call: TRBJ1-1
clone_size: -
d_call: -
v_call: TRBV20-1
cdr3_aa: CSASNRNGAEAFF
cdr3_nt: TGCAGTGCTAGTAACAGAAACGGGGCTGAAGCTTTCTTT

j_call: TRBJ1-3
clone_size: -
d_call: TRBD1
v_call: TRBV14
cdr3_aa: CASATTGGSGNTIYF
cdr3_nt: TGTGCCAGCGCCACGACAGGGGGATCTGGAAACACCATATATTTT

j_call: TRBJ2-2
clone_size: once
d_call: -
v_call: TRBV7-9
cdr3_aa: CASSLSGGTGELFF
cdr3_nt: TGTGCCAGCAGCCTCAGCGGCGGGACCGGGGAGCTGTTTTTT

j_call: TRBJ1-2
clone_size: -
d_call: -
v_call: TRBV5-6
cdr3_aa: CASSFPGEHGYTF
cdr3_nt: TGTGCCAGCAGTTTTCCGGGTGAGCATGGCTACACCTTC

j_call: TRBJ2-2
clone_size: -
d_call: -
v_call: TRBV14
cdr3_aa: CASSPRVIGELFF
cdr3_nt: TGTGCCAGCAGCCCAAGAGTTATCGGGGAGCTGTTTTTT

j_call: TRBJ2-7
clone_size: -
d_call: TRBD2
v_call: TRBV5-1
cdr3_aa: CASSDTSGRFVGEQYF
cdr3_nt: TGCGCCAGCAGCGACACTAGCGGGAGGTTTGTAGGGGAGCAGTACTTC

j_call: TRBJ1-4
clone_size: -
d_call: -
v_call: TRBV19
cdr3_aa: CASRRSTNEKLFF
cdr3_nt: TGTGCCAGTAGGAGGTCAACTAATGAAAAACTGTTTTTT

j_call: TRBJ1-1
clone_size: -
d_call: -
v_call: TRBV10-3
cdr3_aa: CAIRDILNTEAFF
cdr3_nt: TGTGCCATCAGGGACATTCTTAACACTGAAGCTTTCTTT

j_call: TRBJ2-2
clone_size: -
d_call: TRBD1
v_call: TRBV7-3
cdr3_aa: CASSLDRVTGELFF
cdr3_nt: TGTGCCAGCAGCTTAGACAGGGTCACCGGGGAGCTGTTTTTT

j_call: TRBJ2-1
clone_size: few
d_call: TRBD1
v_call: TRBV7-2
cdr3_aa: CASSSAGGIDEQFF
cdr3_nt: TGTGCCAGCAGCTCCGCAGGGGGTATCGATGAGCAGTTCTTC

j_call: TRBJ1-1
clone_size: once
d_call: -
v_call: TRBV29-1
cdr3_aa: CSVQKGVGATEAFF
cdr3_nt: TGCAGCGTCCAGAAGGGGGTAGGGGCGACTGAAGCTTTCTTT

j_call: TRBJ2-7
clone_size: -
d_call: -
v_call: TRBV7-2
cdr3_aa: CASSLERGTGEQYF
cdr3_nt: TGTGCCAGCAGCTTAGAAAGGGGAACGGGCGAGCAGTACTTC

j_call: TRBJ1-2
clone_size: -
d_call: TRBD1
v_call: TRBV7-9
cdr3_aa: CASSSPGTGYYGYTF
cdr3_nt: TGTGCCAGCAGCTCTCCCGGGACAGGTTACTATGGCTACACCTTC

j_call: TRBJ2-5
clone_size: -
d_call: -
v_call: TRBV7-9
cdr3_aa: CASSFTGGVETQYF
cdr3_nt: TGTGCCAGCAGCTTTACGGGCGGGGTAGAGACCCAGTACTTC

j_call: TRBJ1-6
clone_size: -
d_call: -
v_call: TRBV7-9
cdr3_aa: CASSLALGGYSPLHF
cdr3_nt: TGTGCCAGCAGCTTAGCGCTCGGGGGATATTCACCCCTCCACTTT

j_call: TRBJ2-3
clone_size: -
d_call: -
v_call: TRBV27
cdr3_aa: CASGRGDTQYF
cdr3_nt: TGTGCCAGCGGCCGCGGTGATACGCAGTATTTT

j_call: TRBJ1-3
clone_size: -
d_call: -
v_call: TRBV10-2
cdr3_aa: CASSGGPALDSGNTIYF
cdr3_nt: TGCGCCAGCAGTGGGGGGCCGGCCTTAGACTCTGGAAACACCATATATTTT

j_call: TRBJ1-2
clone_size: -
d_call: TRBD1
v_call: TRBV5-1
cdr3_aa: CASSLAGQAGGYTF
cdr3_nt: TGCGCCAGCAGCTTGGCGGGACAGGCGGGTGGCTACACCTTC

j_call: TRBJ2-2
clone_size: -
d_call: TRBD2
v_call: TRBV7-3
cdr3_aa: CASNSGGAGELFF
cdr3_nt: TGTGCCAGCAATTCGGGAGGGGCCGGGGAGCTGTTTTTT

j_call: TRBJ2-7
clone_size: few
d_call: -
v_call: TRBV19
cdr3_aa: CASSIPGSYEQYF
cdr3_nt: TGTGCCAGTAGTATCCCGGGTTCCTACGAGCAGTACTTC

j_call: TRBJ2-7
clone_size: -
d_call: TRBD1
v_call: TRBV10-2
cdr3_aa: CASSVSGTGSYEQYF
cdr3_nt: TGCGCCAGCAGTGTTTCCGGGACAGGGTCCTACGAGCAGTACTTC

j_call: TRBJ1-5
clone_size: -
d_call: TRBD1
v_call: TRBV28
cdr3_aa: CASIRDRGRGLSNQPQHF
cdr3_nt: TGTGCCAGCATCCGGGACAGGGGGCGAGGTCTGAGCAATCAGCCCCAGCATTTT

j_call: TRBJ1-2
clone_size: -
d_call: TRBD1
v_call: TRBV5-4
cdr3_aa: CASSPGTGDARGYTF
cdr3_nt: TGTGCCAGCAGCCCCGGGACAGGGGACGCTCGGGGCTACACCTTC

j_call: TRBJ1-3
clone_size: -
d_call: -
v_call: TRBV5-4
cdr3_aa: CASSTPGSGNTIYF
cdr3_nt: TGTGCCAGCAGCACCCCAGGGTCGGGAAACACCATATATTTT

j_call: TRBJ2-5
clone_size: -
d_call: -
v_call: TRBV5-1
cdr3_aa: CASSLAQGRETQYF
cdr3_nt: TGCGCCAGCAGCTTGGCCCAGGGGCGAGAGACCCAGTACTTC

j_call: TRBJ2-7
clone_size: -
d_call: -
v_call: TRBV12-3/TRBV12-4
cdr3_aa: CASSLTLPTGQYF
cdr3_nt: TGTGCCAGCAGTTTAACCCTCCCAACGGGGCAGTACTTC

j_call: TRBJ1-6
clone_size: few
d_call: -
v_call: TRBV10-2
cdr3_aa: CASKISGQSNSPLHF
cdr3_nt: TGCGCCAGCAAGATAAGCGGTCAGTCGAATTCACCCCTCCACTTT

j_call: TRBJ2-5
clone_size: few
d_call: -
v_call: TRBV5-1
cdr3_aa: CASSRSGSGLQETQYF
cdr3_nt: TGCGCCAGCAGCCGGTCGGGGAGCGGACTGCAAGAGACCCAGTACTTC

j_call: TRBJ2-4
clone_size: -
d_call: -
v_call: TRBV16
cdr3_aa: CASSQSNRLAALQYF
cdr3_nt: TGTGCCAGCAGCCAATCGAACAGGTTGGCTGCGCTTCAGTACTTC

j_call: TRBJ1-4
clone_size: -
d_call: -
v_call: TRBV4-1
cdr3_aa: CASSQVPGRVPNEKLFF
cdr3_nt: TGCGCCAGCAGCCAGGTCCCCGGGCGGGTACCTAATGAAAAACTGTTTTTT

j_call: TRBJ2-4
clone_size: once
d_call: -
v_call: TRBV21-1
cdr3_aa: CASSPKWAGGSKNIQYF
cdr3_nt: -